This TCR beta chain was retrieved from a study of T cell responses to AZD1222 COVID-19 vaccine. Findings and limits, study-wide: Of spike-specific TCRs, nearly half reportedly target regions left unmutated in variants. In all cases, repertoires were sampled only after the peak T cell response.

Trimming pared 6 bases from V and 6 bases from J, leaving 8 bases between. The CDR3 totals 11 residues. Germline CDR1 LGHDT, CDR2 YNNKEL (reference sequence). The assay was immunoSEQ multiplex PCR, and TCRdb's table has in-frame clones only and misses some. Of approximately 140,000 clones in the sample, 85% to 95% are singletons; the top ten hold 0.7% to 1%. Regarding this clone: Its cognate antigen is unknown.

The rearrangement links TRBV3-1 (or the pseudogene TRBV3-2) to TRBJ1-1; D may be TRBD1 (6 bases). This sequence was found in an adult in good health. The source material was peripheral blood, sampled on day 0 of MenACWY control vaccination. The CDR3 sequence: CASSRQAEAFF. CDR3 coding DNA: TGTGCCAGCAGTCGACAGGCTGAAGCTTTCTTT.